This section outlines one T cell receptor beta chain sequence together with its context. The antigen is not known. The data stem from a study of tumor-infiltrating lymphocytes in localized non-small cell lung cancer. Across the study: From each patient, both tumor and uninvolved lung, non-adjacent to tumor, were sampled. Study results and limitations: Not all patients were TCR sequenced, owing to tissue quantity. Different pieces of the same tissue were used for each assay. Higher tumor T cell infiltration than in uninvolved lung was supported by TCRbeta sequencing.

Germline trimming cut 2 bases from V and 10 bases from J; bases unmatched to any gene: 15. The CDR3 has 17 amino acids. In germline, CDR1 is SGHRS, CDR2 YFSETQ. Sequenced by immunoSEQ multiplex PCR; TCRdb stores in-frame clones only, minus some. The sample shows 10,000 to 15,000 clones, 55% to 75% of them seen only once. The sequence derives from a human donor with non-small cell lung cancer. The V call is TRBV5-1, the J call TRBJ2-1, with 10 bases that match TRBD1. Sequencing was performed on lung tumor tissue. Here the CDR3 reads CASSFFVKGQGDGEQFF. In nucleotides, the CDR3 is TGCGCCAGCAGCTTTTTCGTAAAAGGACAGGGGGACGGGGAGCAGTTCTTC.